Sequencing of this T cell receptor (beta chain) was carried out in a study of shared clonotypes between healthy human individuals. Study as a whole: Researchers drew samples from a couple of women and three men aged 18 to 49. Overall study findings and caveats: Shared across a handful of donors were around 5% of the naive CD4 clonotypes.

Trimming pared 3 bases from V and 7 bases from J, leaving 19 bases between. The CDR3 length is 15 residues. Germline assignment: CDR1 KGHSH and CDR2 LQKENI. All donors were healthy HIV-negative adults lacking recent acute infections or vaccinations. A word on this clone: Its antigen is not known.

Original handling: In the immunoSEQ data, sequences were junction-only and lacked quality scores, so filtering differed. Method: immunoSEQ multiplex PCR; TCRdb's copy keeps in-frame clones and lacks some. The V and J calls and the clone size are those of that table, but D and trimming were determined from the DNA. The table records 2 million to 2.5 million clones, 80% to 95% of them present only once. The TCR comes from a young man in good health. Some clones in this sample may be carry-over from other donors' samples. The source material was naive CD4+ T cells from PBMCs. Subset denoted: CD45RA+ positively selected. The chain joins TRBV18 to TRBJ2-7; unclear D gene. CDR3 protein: CASSPPRPPAREQYF. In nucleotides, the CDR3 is TGTGCCAGCTCACCTCCACGGCCCCCGGCTAGGGAGCAGTACTTC.